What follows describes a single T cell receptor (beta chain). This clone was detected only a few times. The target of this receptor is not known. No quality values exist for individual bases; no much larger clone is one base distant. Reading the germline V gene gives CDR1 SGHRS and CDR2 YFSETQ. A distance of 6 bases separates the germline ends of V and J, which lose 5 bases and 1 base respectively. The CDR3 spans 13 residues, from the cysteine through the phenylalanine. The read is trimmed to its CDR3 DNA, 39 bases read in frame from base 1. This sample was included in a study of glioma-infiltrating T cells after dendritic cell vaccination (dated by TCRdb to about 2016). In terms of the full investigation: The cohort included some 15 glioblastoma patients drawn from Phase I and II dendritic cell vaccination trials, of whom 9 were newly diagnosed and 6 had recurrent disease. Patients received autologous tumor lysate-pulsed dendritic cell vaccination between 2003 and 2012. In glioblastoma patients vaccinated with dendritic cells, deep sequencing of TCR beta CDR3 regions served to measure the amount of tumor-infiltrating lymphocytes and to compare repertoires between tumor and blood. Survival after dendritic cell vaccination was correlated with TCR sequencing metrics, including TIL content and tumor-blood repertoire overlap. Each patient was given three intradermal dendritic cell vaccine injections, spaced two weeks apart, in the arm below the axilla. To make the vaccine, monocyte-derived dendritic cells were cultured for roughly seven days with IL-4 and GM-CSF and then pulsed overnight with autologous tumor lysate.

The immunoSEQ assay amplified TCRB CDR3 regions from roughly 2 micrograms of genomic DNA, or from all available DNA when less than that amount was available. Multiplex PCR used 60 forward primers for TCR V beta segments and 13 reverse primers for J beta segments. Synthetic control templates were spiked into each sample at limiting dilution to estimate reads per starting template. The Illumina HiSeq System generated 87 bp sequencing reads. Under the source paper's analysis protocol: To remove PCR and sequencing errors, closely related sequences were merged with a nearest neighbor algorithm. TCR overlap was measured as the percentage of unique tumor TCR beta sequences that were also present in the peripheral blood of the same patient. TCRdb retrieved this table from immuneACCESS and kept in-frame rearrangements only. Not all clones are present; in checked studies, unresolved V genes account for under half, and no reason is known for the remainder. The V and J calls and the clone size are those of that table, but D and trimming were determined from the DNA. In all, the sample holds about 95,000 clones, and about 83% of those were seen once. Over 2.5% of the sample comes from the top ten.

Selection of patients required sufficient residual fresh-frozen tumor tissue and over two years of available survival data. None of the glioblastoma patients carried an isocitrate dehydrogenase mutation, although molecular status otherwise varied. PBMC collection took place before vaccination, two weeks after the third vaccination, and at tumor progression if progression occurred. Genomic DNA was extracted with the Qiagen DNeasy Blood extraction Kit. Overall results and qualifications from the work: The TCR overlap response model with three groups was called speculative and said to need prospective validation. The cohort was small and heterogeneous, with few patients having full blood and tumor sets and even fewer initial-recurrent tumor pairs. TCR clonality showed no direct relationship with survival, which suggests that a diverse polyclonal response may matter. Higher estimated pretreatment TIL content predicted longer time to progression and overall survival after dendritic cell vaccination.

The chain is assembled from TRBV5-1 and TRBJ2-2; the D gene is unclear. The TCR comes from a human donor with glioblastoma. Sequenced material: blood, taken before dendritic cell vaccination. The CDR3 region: CASSRGNTGELFF. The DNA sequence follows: TGCGCCAGCAGTCGAGGGAACACCGGGGAGCTGTTTTTT.